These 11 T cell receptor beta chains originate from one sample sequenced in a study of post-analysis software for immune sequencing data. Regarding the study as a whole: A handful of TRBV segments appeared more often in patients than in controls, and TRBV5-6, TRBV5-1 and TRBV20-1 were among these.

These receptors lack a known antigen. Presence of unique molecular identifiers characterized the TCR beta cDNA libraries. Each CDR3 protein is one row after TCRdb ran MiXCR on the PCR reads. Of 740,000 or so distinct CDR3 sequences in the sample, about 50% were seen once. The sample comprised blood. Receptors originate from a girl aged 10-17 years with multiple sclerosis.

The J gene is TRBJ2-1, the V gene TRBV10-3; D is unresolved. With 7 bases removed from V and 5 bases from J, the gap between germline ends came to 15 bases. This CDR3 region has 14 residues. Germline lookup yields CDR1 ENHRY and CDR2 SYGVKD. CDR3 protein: CAIKTDLFNNEQFF. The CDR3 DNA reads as TGTGCCATCAAGACTGATCTCTTTAACAATGAGCAGTTCTTC.

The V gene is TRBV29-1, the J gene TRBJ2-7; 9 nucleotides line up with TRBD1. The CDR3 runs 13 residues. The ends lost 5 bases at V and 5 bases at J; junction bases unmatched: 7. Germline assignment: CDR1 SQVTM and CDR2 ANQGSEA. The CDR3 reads CSVWGQGIHEQYF. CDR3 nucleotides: TGCAGCGTTTGGGGACAGGGAATCCACGAGCAGTACTTC.

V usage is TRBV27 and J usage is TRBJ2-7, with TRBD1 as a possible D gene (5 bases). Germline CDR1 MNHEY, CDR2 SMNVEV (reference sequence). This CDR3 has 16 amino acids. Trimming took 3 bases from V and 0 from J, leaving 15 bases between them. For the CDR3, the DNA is TGTGCCAGCAGTTTCGTGACAGATAGCTTCTCCTACGAGCAGTACTTC. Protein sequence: CASSFVTDSFSYEQYF.

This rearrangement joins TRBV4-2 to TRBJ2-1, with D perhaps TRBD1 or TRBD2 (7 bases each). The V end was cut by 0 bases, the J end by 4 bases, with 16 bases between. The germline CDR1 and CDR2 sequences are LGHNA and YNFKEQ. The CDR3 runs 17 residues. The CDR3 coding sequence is TGTGCCAGCAGCCAAGAAGAGGGGGCGGGGGTATACAATGAGCAGTTCTTC. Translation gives CASSQEEGAGVYNEQFF.

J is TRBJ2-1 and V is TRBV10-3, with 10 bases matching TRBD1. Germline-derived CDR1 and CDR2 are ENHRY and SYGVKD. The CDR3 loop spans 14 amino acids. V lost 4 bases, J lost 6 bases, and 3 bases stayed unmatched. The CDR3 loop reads CAISGQGAPNEQFF. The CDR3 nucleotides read TGTGCCATCAGTGGACAGGGGGCCCCCAATGAGCAGTTCTTC.

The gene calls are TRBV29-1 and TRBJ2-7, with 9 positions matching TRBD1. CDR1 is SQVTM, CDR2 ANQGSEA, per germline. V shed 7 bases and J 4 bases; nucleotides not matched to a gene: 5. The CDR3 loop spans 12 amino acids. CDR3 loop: CSATGTGYEQYF. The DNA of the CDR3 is TGCAGCGCGACCGGGACAGGGTACGAGCAGTACTTC.

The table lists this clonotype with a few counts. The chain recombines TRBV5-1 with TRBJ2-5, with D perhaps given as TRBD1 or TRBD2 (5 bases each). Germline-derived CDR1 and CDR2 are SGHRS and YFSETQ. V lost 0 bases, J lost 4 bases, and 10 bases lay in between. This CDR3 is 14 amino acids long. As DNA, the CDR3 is TGCGCCAGCAGCTTGGGGTCCGGGGCAGAGACCCAGTACTTC. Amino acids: CASSLGSGAETQYF.

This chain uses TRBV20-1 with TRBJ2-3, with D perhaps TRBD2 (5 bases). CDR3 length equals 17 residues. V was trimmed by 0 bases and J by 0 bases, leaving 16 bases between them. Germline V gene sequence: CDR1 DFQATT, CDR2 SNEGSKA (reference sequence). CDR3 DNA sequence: TGCAGTGCTAGAGATCGAACGGGGAGCCCTAGCACAGATACGCAGTATTTT. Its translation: CSARDRTGSPSTDTQYF.

The DNA of the CDR3 is TGTGCCAGCAGCCAAGACGCCGGACAGCAGCAGTACTTC. Amino acid sequence: CASSQDAGQQQYF. The rearrangement joins TRBV3-1 to TRBJ2-7, with D perhaps matching TRBD1 (6 bases). The CDR3 sequence is 13 residues long. Germline values: CDR1 LGHDT, CDR2 YNNKEL (reference sequence). The V and J ends lost 0 bases and 8 bases respectively, with 11 bases between them.

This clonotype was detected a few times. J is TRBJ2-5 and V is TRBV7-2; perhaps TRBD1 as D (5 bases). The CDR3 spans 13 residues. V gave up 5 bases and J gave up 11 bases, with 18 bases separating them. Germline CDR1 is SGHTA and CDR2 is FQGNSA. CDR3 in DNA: TGTGCCAGCAGCAGCCCAGGGTGGGATGAGCAGTACTTC. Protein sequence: CASSSPGWDEQYF.

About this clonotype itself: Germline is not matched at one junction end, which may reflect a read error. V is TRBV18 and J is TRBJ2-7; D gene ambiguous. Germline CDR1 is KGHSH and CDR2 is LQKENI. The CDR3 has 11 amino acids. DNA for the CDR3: TGTGCCAGCTCTCCTAAAGACGAGCGGTACTTC. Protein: CASSPKDERYF.